This TCR beta chain was documented in a study of CD8+CD57+ T cells in acquired aplastic anemia. Overall study findings and caveats: Sharing between patients and controls was observed for twenty-nine CD8+ CDR3 sequences.

The CDR3 runs 14 residues. Trimming shortened V by 4 bases and J by 7 bases, and 14 bases separated the two germline ends. In germline, CDR1 is MGHDK, CDR2 SYGVNS. Profiling of TCR beta VDJ combinations and CDR3 sequences used genomic DNA as template. TCRdb re-analysed the reads in MiXCR, keeping a single row per CDR3 protein. Of over 150,000 distinct CDR3 sequences detected, less than 65% appear once; the ten largest clones hold 16%. Points on this clonotype: Its specificity is not known.

The sample was sorted CD4+, CD8+, or CD8+CD57+ T cells (not recorded which) from PBMCs. This receptor was obtained from a human donor in good health, serving as a control. The chain links TRBV25-1 to TRBJ1-5, with TRBD1 as a possible D gene (5 bases). CDR3 sequence: CASSATGTPQPQHF. In DNA, the CDR3 is TGTGCCAGCAGTGCCACGGGGACGCCCCAGCCCCAGCATTTT.